The 30 T cell receptor beta chains reported below all come from one sample, sequenced in a study of CD8 T cells in ankylosing spondylitis (dated by TCRdb to 2016 to 2017). These receptors lack a known antigen. The library was generated by 5' RACE. Sequencer: Illumina HiSeq 2500. TCRdb passed the public sequencing reads through fastp at Q25 and MiXCR, retaining productive beta sequences. Each entry merges the rows of one CDR3 protein and shows their most common DNA and genes. The sample table lists about 390,000 distinct CDR3 sequences, 20% to 25% of them with a count of one. Approximately 16% of the sample goes to the ten largest clones. The paper's findings and limits, for the study overall: A TCR beta motif made up of under ten highly homologous amino acid variants appeared to be characteristic of blood from ankylosing spondylitis patients.

Sequenced: blood, either unsorted or a sorted T cell fraction (not recorded which). These TCRs come from a male donor with ankylosing spondylitis.

This clonotype was seen more than once but under ten times. The genes are TRBV24-1 and TRBJ2-5; 7 nucleotides line up with TRBD1. With V trimmed by 3 bases and J by 4 bases, 7 bases remained unmatched. Germline-derived CDR1 and CDR2 are KGHDR and SFDVKD. The CDR3 is made up of 15 amino acids. For the CDR3, the DNA is TGTGCCACCAGTGATCCGGGGACAGCTCCAGAGACCCAGTACTTC. Protein: CATSDPGTAPETQYF.

The chain combines TRBV5-1 with TRBJ2-2, with a tentative D call TRBD1 (5 bases). V was shortened by 0 bases and J by 0 bases, with 9 bases between the two germline ends. The CDR3 totals 16 residues. Germline V gene lookup returns CDR1 SGHRS and CDR2 YFSETQ. CDR3 nucleotide sequence: TGCGCCAGCAGCTTGGTGGACATTACGAACACCGGGGAGCTGTTTTTT. This gives the protein CASSLVDITNTGELFF.

The genes are TRBV4-2 and TRBJ2-5; 10 positions agree with TRBD1. CDR3 length: 15 amino acids. The ends lost 0 bases at V and 7 bases at J; junction bases unmatched: 5. The germline V gene encodes CDR1 LGHNA and CDR2 YNFKEQ. The CDR3 coding sequence is TGTGCCAGCAGCCAAGATAAGGACAGGGGGTCGACCCAGTACTTC. Its translation is CASSQDKDRGSTQYF.

The chain employs TRBV7-9 and TRBJ2-3, with 10 bases that match TRBD2. V was clipped by 1 base and J by 5 bases; unmatched bases: 6. This CDR3 region has 16 residues. Germline V gene data show CDR1 as SEHNR and CDR2 as FQNEAQ (reference sequence). The CDR3 loop is CASSLESSGGGDTQYF. DNA for the CDR3: TGTGCCAGCAGCTTAGAATCTAGCGGGGGCGGAGATACGCAGTATTTT.

This clonotype was found a few times. The gene calls are TRBV20-1 and TRBJ2-3; D tentatively fits TRBD1 or TRBD2 (5 bases each). Between the trimmed V and J ends, which lost 5 bases and 2 bases, there was a span of 8 bases. Germline lookup yields CDR1 DFQATT and CDR2 SNEGSKA (reference sequence). The CDR3 consists of 12 residues. The CDR3 DNA follows: TGCAGTGCTGATGGGACCACAGATACGCAGTATTTT. Protein: CSADGTTDTQYF.

This clonotype was picked up a small number of times. The V gene is TRBV20-1, the J gene TRBJ2-7, with D unclear. This CDR3 has 12 amino acids. CDR1 is DFQATT and CDR2 is SNEGSKA in the germline V gene (reference sequence). V lost 3 bases, J lost 4 bases, and 10 bases lay in between. The CDR3 here is CSASLQEYEQYF. The DNA of the CDR3 is TGCAGTGCTAGTTTACAAGAATACGAGCAGTACTTC.

This clonotype was counted only a few times. The V and J genes are TRBV9 and TRBJ2-1; 7 bases map to TRBD2. The germline CDR1 and CDR2 sequences are SGDLS and YYNGEE. The V gene end was trimmed by 2 bases and the J gene end by 6 bases; junction bases not matched to a gene: 2. The CDR3 is 13 residues long. The CDR3 reads CASSVGTINEQFF. CDR3 DNA sequence: TGTGCCAGCAGCGTCGGGACTATCAATGAGCAGTTCTTC.

This chain uses TRBV20-1 with TRBJ2-7, with 7 bases that match TRBD1. There are 16 residues in the CDR3. Germline-derived CDR1 and CDR2 are DFQATT and SNEGSKA (reference sequence). Losses at the gene ends were 1 base for V and 3 bases for J; bases not matched to a gene: 12. CDR3 protein: CSARAPDRVLLYEQYF. Written as DNA, the CDR3 is TGCAGTGCTAGAGCCCCTGACAGGGTTCTTCTCTACGAGCAGTACTTC.

V gene TRBV7-9 combines with J gene TRBJ2-7; D might be TRBD2 (5 bases). The V end lost 5 bases, the J end lost 0 bases, and 14 bases lay between the germline ends. This CDR3 region has 15 residues. CDR1 SEHNR and CDR2 FQNEAQ come from the germline V gene (reference sequence). CDR3 bases: TGTGCCAGCAGCGGAACCGGGAAAAGCTCCTACGAGCAGTACTTC. Residues: CASSGTGKSSYEQYF.

This chain uses TRBV11-3 with TRBJ2-3, with TRBD2 matching 10 bases. CDR1 is SGHNT, CDR2 YENEEA, per germline. This CDR3 spans 16 amino acids. J gave up 6 bases and V 0 bases, and 6 bases lay outside the gene matches. The CDR3 coding sequence is TGTGCCAGCAGCTTAGAGGTAGCGGGAGGATCCGATACGCAGTATTTT. Protein: CASSLEVAGGSDTQYF.

The chain is built from TRBV12-3 or TRBV12-4 and TRBJ2-1; 7 bases fit TRBD2. V dropped 8 bases and J dropped 0; count of bases not matched to a gene: 4. The CDR3 totals 14 residues. CDR3 protein: CASRGESSYNEQFF. In nucleotides, the CDR3 is TGTGCCAGCCGGGGGGAAAGCTCCTACAATGAGCAGTTCTTC.

This clonotype was seen many times. V and J are TRBV12-3 or TRBV12-4 and TRBJ2-5; D ambiguous. The germline V and J ends were trimmed by 6 bases and 2 bases, with 10 bases remaining between them. This CDR3 is built from 13 residues. The CDR3 nucleotides are TGTGCCAGCAGACCCTTTGGACAAGAGACCCAGTACTTC. Translated: CASRPFGQETQYF.

This rearrangement joins TRBV28 to TRBJ2-7; D may be TRBD2 (6 bases). The V gene's germline CDR1 is MDHEN and CDR2 SYDVKM. The CDR3 is made up of 16 amino acids. V lost 5 bases to trimming and J lost 0 bases, with 17 bases between them. The CDR3 sequence: CASSPTIGGSSYEQYF. In nucleotides, the CDR3 is TGTGCCAGCAGTCCAACAATCGGGGGAAGCTCCTACGAGCAGTACTTC. The full variable domain, its missing parts supplied by reference TRBV28 and TRBJ2-7, is DVKVTQSSRYLVKRTGEKVFLECVQDMDHENMFWYRQDPGLGLRLIYFSYDVKMKEKGDIPEGYSVSREKKERFSLILESASTNQTSMYLCASSPTIGGSSYEQYFGPGTRLTVT.

This clonotype was counted between two and nine times. J is TRBJ2-5 and V is TRBV29-1, with 9 bases fitting TRBD2. Losses at the gene ends were 4 bases for V and 1 base for J; bases not matched to a gene: 7. This CDR3 has 15 amino acids. The germline gives CDR1 SQVTM, CDR2 ANQGSEA. CDR3 loop: CSVVSSGTFQETQYF. The CDR3 DNA follows: TGCAGCGTTGTTTCTAGCGGGACCTTCCAAGAGACCCAGTACTTC.

This clonotype was recorded at least ten times. The chain recombines TRBV29-1 with TRBJ2-7, with D maybe TRBD1 (6 bases). Trimming removed 0 bases from V and 2 bases from J, with 11 bases in between. The CDR3 runs 14 residues. Germline V gene lookup returns CDR1 SQVTM and CDR2 ANQGSEA. CDR3 nucleotide sequence: TGCAGCGTTGAAGACCCCAGGGGTACCTACGAGCAGTACTTC. Translating gives CSVEDPRGTYEQYF.

The chain carries TRBV10-3 and TRBJ2-7; 7 bases align to TRBD1. Germline CDR1 ENHRY, CDR2 SYGVKD. The CDR3 sequence is 13 residues long. V shed 4 bases and J 0 bases; nucleotides not matched to a gene: 0. CDR3 sequence: CAISGDSSYEQYF. As DNA, the CDR3 is TGTGCCATCAGTGGGGACAGCTCCTACGAGCAGTACTTC.

The chain has TRBV24-1 and TRBJ2-3; 7 nucleotides agree with TRBD1. The CDR3 totals 17 residues. The J segment lost 2 bases and the V segment lost 3 bases, leaving 10 bases of the junction unmatched. CDR1 KGHDR and CDR2 SFDVKD come from the germline V gene. CDR3 sequence: CATSDLDPGQFTDTQYF. The CDR3 region has the DNA TGTGCCACCAGTGATCTAGATCCGGGACAGTTCACAGATACGCAGTATTTT.

The chain's CDR3 is CSADRGTALNTEAFF. Here the CDR3 DNA reads TGCAGTGCTGACCGAGGGACAGCCTTGAACACTGAAGCTTTCTTT. This chain joins TRBV20-1 and TRBJ1-1; 7 positions match TRBD1. V lost 5 bases, J lost 0 bases, and 9 bases stayed unmatched. CDR3 length: 15 amino acids. Per germline, CDR1 DFQATT and CDR2 SNEGSKA (reference sequence).

CDR3 sequence reads: CASSQVPGVQLFF. CDR3 DNA: TGTGCCAGCAGCCAAGTTCCAGGCGTACAACTGTTTTTT. The chain has TRBV3-1 and TRBJ1-4, with unresolved D. Trimming left V 1 base short and J 12 bases short, with 12 bases between. This CDR3 comprises 13 residues. Looked up from germline, CDR1 is LGHDT and CDR2 is YNNKEL (reference sequence).

V usage is TRBV6-5 and J usage is TRBJ2-3, with 7 bases matching TRBD1. This CDR3 is 15 amino acids long. Germline CDR1 MNHEY, CDR2 SVGAGI. V dropped 2 bases and J dropped 0; count of bases not matched to a gene: 2. The CDR3, as DNA: TGTGCCAGCAGTTACCAACAGGGGAGCACAGATACGCAGTATTTT. It yields the protein CASSYQQGSTDTQYF.

The V and J genes are TRBV29-1 and TRBJ2-3, with D unclear. This CDR3 is built from 13 residues. The V gene lost 4 bases and the J gene lost 2 bases, with 10 bases spanning the gap. Germline CDR1 SQVTM, CDR2 ANQGSEA. Written as DNA, the CDR3 is TGCAGCGTTGTAGGCCGCTACACAGATACGCAGTATTTT. Residues: CSVVGRYTDTQYF.

This chain connects TRBV20-1 to TRBJ2-1; 7 bases are a match to TRBD2. This CDR3 region has 14 residues. In germline, CDR1 is DFQATT, CDR2 SNEGSKA (reference sequence). J gave up 4 bases and V 6 bases, and 9 bases lay outside the gene matches. The CDR3 loop reads CSAPPGLPYNEQFF. The CDR3 DNA follows: TGCAGTGCCCCACCGGGACTACCATACAATGAGCAGTTCTTC.

The V gene is TRBV4-1, the J gene TRBJ1-5, with 7 bases lining up with TRBD1. The CDR3 totals 15 residues. Germline loops: CDR1 MGHRA, CDR2 YSYEKL. The ends lost 5 bases at V and 4 bases at J; junction bases unmatched: 8. The CDR3 sequence: CASSGRTGVNQPQHF. Written as DNA, the CDR3 is TGCGCCAGCAGCGGGCGGACAGGCGTAAATCAGCCCCAGCATTTT.

This clonotype occurred a few times. The V and J genes are TRBV20-1 and TRBJ2-1, with 8 bases identical to TRBD2. The J segment lost 1 base and the V segment lost 8 bases, leaving 10 bases of the junction unmatched. This CDR3 comprises 15 residues. CDR1 and CDR2 (germline): DFQATT, SNEGSKA (reference sequence). The CDR3 is CSLHGRALSYNEQFF. The DNA of the CDR3 is TGCAGTCTGCACGGGAGGGCCTTATCCTACAATGAGCAGTTCTTC.

The gene calls are TRBV19 and TRBJ2-1, with TRBD2 matching over 9 bases. The CDR3 has 15 residues. Per germline, CDR1 LNHDA and CDR2 SQIVND (reference sequence). The ends lost 3 bases at V and 2 bases at J; junction bases unmatched: 2. CDR3 nucleotide sequence: TGTGCCAGTAGTATCCAGCGGGAGGCCTACAATGAGCAGTTCTTC. It translates to CASSIQREAYNEQFF.

This clonotype was seen only a few times. The CDR3 DNA follows: TGCGCCAGCAGCCGCGGGACAGGGTCTTCCTACGAGCAGTACTTC. Translated, it gives CASSRGTGSSYEQYF. The chain carries TRBV4-1 and TRBJ2-7; TRBD1 aligns across 9 bases. From germline, CDR1 is MGHRA and CDR2 YSYEKL. With 4 bases clipped from V and 1 base from J, the junction kept 5 bases outside the gene matches. The CDR3 is made up of 15 amino acids.

This chain connects TRBV5-1 to TRBJ1-4; D not resolved. The V gene lost 5 bases and the J gene lost 5 bases, with 13 bases spanning the gap. Germline values: CDR1 SGHRS, CDR2 YFSETQ. This CDR3 contains 14 residues. The CDR3 loop reads CASRESGENEKLFF. CDR3 nucleotide sequence: TGCGCCAGCAGAGAGAGCGGAGAGAATGAAAAACTGTTTTTT.

This clonotype was counted ten times or more. The genes are TRBV11-2 and TRBJ2-1; TRBD1 agrees at 10 bases. Germline V gene lookup returns CDR1 SGHAT and CDR2 FQNNGV. J was trimmed by 5 bases and V by 6 bases; bases with no gene match: 7. The length of the CDR3 is 15 residues. As DNA, the CDR3 is TGTGCCAGCAGGGAGGACAGGGGGATACACAATGAGCAGTTCTTC. Translation gives CASREDRGIHNEQFF.

In this sample, this clonotype turned up many times. The genes are TRBV18 and TRBJ2-1; 10 bases line up with TRBD2. Germline CDR1 is KGHSH and CDR2 is LQKENI. With V trimmed by 3 bases and J by 0 bases, 2 bases remained unmatched. The CDR3 is made up of 16 amino acids. The DNA for the CDR3 is TGTGCCAGCTCACCGGGACTAGCGAGCTCCTACAATGAGCAGTTCTTC. Its protein is CASSPGLASSYNEQFF.

The gene calls are TRBV5-4 and TRBJ1-6; D unclear. Between the trimmed V and J ends, which lost 1 base and 9 bases, there was a span of 11 bases. Germline CDR1 and CDR2: SGHNT and YYREEE (reference sequence). This CDR3 is 14 amino acids long. The CDR3 DNA is TGTGCCAGCAGCTTGAATAGTGCGGCTTCACCCCTCCACTTT. Residues: CASSLNSAASPLHF.